This T cell receptor beta chain comes out of a study of blood T cells in healthy people across ages. Study-level findings and limits: Naive T cell percentage showed a strong correlation with TCR beta diversity. Nothing was known about donor CMV status, and this possibly confounded expanded clonotype changes.

Through a sample-barcoded 5' primer and a J-beta primer mix, a second PCR was run for roughly 6 to 11 cycles. TCRdb ran MiXCR on the 5' RACE reads and lists one entry per CDR3 protein. The data contain about 640,000 distinct CDR3 sequences, roughly 50% of them seen just once; the ten biggest clones take up more than 35%. Trimming took off 3 bases at V and 0 bases at J, with 3 bases between the two ends. The CDR3 spans 11 residues. The germline V gene encodes CDR1 SQVTM and CDR2 ANQGSEA. The authors extracted at least 6 micrograms of total RNA per sample. Of note for this clonotype: The antigen remains undetermined.

This chain uses TRBV29-1 with TRBJ2-7, with D unclear. Material: blood. This sequence was found in a man aged 55-75 years in good health. The DNA of the CDR3 is TGCAGCGTTGAGTTCTCCTACGAGCAGTACTTC. Translation gives CSVEFSYEQYF.